The sequence of this T cell receptor (beta chain) was determined in a study of T-cell reconstitution after alpha-beta-depleted transplantation in children. From germline, CDR1 is SQVTM and CDR2 ANQGSEA. The CDR3 is made up of 14 amino acids. Trimming shortened V by 7 bases and J by 1 base, and 14 bases separated the two germline ends. It was with unique molecular identifiers that the TCRbeta library was prepared. TCRdb reanalysed the PCR reads using MiXCR and keeps one entry per CDR3 protein. The top ten hold around 3.3% of the sample, which has about 540,000 distinct CDR3 sequences, about 18% seen once.

The chain carries TRBV29-1 and TRBJ1-3, with a possible D match to TRBD1 (5 bases). The TCR sequence derives from a human donor who donated a stem cell graft to a child with acute lymphoblastic leukemia. Sequenced here: PBMCs from the stem cell graft donor, sampled from the stem cell graft. CDR3 protein: CSASEGLSGNTIYF. The CDR3 region has the DNA TGCAGCGCGTCAGAGGGGCTTTCTGGAAACACCATATATTTT.